A selection of T cell receptor beta chains follows, all from one sample in a study of shared clonotypes between healthy human individuals. Clones were read by immunoSEQ multiplex PCR, and TCRdb kept only the in-frame ones, dropping some. Here the sample spans about 680,000 clones, roughly 70% being singletons. Sequenced sample: memory CD4+ T cells sorted from blood. The receptors derive from a woman aged 30 to 39 in good health. The conserved cysteine and the conserved F or W are not part of the CDR3 here.

>TRBV10-3|TRBJ2-5
ATKGGVETQY
>TRBV7-9|TRBJ2-5
ASSFIGRGEETQY
>TRBV7-7|TRBJ2-2
ASSLGGAGELF
>TRBV5-4|TRBJ2-3
ASSNGLAGAQDTQY
>TRBV7-8|TRBJ2-7
ASLAPASGKTYEQY
>TRBV5-1|TRBJ2-2
ASSLRAGVYTGELF
>TRBV5-8|TRBJ2-7
ATTRTGQGRYEQY
>TRBV4-1|TRBJ2-7
ASSLDYQSQKIEQY
>TRBV19|TRBJ2-7
ASSEPGTGGPYEQY
>TRBV28|TRBJ1-1
ASRIGRQTFTEAF
>TRBV6-5|TRBJ2-7
ASSRTVHPYEQY
>TRBV11-2|TRBJ2-7
ASGQGSYEQY
>TRBV11-2|TRBJ2-2
ASSLEQVANTGELF
>TRBV18|TRBJ2-7
ASSGQGFDEQY
>TRBV19|TRBJ2-1
ASSETSSYNEQF
>TRBV7-3|TRBJ2-3
ASSLGGVTDTQY
>TRBV7-2|TRBJ1-2
ASSLARGRLEGYT
>TRBV5-4|TRBJ2-1
ASSPRAGGSVVF
>TRBV2|TRBJ1-2
ASSDYRNYGYT
>TRBV6-1|TRBJ2-7
ASSELGRGNEQY
>TRBV5-1|TRBJ2-3
ASSMTDTQY
>TRBV2|TRBJ2-1
ASSAKGYRNEQF
>TRBV5-1|TRBJ1-1
ASSRGTENTEAF
>TRBV28|TRBJ2-1
ASSFAPGEDEQF
>TRBV19|TRBJ2-5
ASSKSGAAWETQY
>TRBV11-2|TRBJ2-3
ASSSRQNTDTQY